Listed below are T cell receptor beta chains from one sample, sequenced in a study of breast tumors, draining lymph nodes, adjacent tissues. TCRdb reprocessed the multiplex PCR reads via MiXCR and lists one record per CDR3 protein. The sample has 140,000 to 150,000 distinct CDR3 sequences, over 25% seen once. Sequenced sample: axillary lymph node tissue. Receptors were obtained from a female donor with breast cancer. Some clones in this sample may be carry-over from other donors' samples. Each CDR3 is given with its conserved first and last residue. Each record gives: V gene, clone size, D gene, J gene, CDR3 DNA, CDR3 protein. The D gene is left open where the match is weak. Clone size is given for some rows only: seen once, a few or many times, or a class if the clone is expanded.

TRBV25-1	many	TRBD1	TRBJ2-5	TGTGCCAGCAGTGAACCGGACAGGGTCCAAGAGACCCAGTACTTC	CASSEPDRVQETQYF
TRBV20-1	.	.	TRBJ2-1	TGCAGTGCTGGGGTGGATGAGCAGTTCTTC	CSAGVDEQFF
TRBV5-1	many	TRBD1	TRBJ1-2	TGCGCCAGCAGCTTGGGACAGGGAGACGATGGCTACACCTTC	CASSLGQGDDGYTF
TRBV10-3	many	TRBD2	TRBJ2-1	TGTGCCATCATGGGCGGCGGGGGTGGGAATGAGCAGTTCTTC	CAIMGGGGGNEQFF
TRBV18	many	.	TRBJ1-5	TGTGCCAGCTCACCAAACCAAGATAGTAATCAGCCCCAGCATTTT	CASSPNQDSNQPQHF
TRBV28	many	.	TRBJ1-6	TGTGCCAGCAGTTTTGACCAAGGGACGGGAATTTCACCCCTCCACTTT	CASSFDQGTGISPLHF
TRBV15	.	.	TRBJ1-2	TGTGCCACCAGCAGTACCGGGACTACCTATGGCTACACCTTC	CATSSTGTTYGYTF
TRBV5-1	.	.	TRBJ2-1	TGCGCCAGCAGCTTGGTGGCAGGGTATGAGCAGTTCTTC	CASSLVAGYEQFF
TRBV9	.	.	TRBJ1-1	TGTGCCAGCAGCCTACATTTCGATCTTGGGCCGGGAGGGGACACTGAAGCTTTCTTT	CASSLHFDLGPGGDTEAFF
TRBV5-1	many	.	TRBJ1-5	TGCGCCAGCAGCTTGGGGGACGGAGTACAACCCCAGCATTTT	CASSLGDGVQPQHF
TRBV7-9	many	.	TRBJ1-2	TGTGCCAGCAGCTTTTGGGGGTCGAGTGCTAACTATGGCTACACCTTC	CASSFWGSSANYGYTF
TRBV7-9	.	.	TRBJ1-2	TGTGCCAGCAGCTGGTACACGGAGGACTTCTATGGCTACCCCTTC	CASSWYTEDFYGYPF
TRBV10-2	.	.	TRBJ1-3	TGCGCCAGCAAAGGGGTGAGGTCCGGAAACACCATATATTTT	CASKGVRSGNTIYF
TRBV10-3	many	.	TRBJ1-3	TGTGCCATCGACTCAGCCCCGTCAGGAAACACCATATATTTT	CAIDSAPSGNTIYF